This T cell receptor beta chain originates from a study of beta chain features in type 1 diabetes. Findings of the study overall: A moderate, significant TCRB CDR3 shortening appeared in type 1 diabetes across four CD4+ subsets.

This clone was seen a few times. Its cognate antigen is unknown. The V end was cut by 7 bases, the J end by 2 bases, with 11 bases between. The CDR3 loop spans 14 amino acids. Looked up from germline, CDR1 is SNHLY and CDR2 is FYNNEI. As every portion of the isolated RNA was reverse transcribed, the sequencing read expressed TCRB transcripts. Measured with immunoSEQ multiplex PCR; TCRdb has only the in-frame clones, and not every one. The repertoire holds over 600,000 clones, with approximately 13% as singletons. Sorting produced populations that all topped 95% purity. This chain joins TRBV2 and TRBJ1-4; weak D call: TRBD1 (5 bases). Specimen: naive CD4+ T cells from blood. This TCR was recovered from a man aged 30-40 years with type 1 diabetes. CDR3 residues: CASNYRITNEKLFF. The CDR3 region has the DNA TGTGCCAGCAACTACAGGATTACTAATGAAAAACTGTTTTTT.